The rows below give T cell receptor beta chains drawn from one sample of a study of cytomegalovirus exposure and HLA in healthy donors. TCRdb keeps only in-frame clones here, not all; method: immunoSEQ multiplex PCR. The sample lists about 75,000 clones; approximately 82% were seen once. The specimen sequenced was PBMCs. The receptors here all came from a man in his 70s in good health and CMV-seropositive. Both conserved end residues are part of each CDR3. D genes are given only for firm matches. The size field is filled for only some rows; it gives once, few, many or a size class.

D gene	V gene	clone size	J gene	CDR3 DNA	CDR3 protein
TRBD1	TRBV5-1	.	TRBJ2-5	TGCGCCAGCAGCTTGGGGACAGGGGTTGGAGAGACCCAGTACTTC	CASSLGTGVGETQYF
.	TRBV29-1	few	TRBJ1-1	TGCAGCGTTGGGGGGAGGGCCGGCACTGAAGCTTTCTTT	CSVGGRAGTEAFF
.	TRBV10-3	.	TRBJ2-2	TGTGCCATCCAGGTTTTCCGGGAAACCGGGGAGCTGTTTTTT	CAIQVFRETGELFF
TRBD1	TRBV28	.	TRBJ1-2	TGTGCCAGCAGTTTGCACACAGGGGCGGGCTACACCTTC	CASSLHTGAGYTF
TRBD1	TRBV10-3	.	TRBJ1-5	TGTGCCATCGGACAGGGAGAAAATCAGCCCCAGCATTTT	CAIGQGENQPQHF
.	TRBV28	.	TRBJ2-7	TGTGCCAGCAGTTTATCCCACAGACCCCACGAGCAGTACTTC	CASSLSHRPHEQYF
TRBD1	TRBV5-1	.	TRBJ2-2	TGCGCCAGCAGGGCCGGGACAGCCACCGGGGAGCTGTTTTTT	CASRAGTATGELFF
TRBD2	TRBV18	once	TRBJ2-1	TGTGCCAGCTCACCACGAGCGGGGTCCTACAATGAGCAGTTCTTC	CASSPRAGSYNEQFF
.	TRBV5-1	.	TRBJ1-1	TGCGCCAGCAGCCCACCGACAGCCATGAACACTGAAGCTTTCTTT	CASSPPTAMNTEAFF
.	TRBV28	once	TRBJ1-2	TGTGCCAGCAGTCTGGGGAGGGGTTCTGACTATGGCTACACCTTC	CASSLGRGSDYGYTF
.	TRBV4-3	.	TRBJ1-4	TGCGCCAGCAGCCAAAGGCACAGAACTAATGAAAAACTGTTTTTT	CASSQRHRTNEKLFF
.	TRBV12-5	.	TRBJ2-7	TGTGCTAGTGGTTTGGTCCTAGCATCAACCTACGAGCAGTACTTC	CASGLVLASTYEQYF
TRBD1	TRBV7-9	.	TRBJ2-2	TGTGCCAGCAGCTTTGCGGACAGGGTCACCGGGGAGCTGTTTTTT	CASSFADRVTGELFF
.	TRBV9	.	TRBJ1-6	TGTGCCAGCAGCGTAGGCGTGAGCTCCTATAATTCACCCCTCCACTTT	CASSVGVSSYNSPLHF
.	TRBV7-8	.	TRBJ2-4	TGTGCCAGCCGAAGCGAGGACAGAAACATTCAGTACTTC	CASRSEDRNIQYF
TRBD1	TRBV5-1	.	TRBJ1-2	TGCGCCAGCAGCATAACAGGGGGTGGCTATGGCTACACCTTC	CASSITGGGYGYTF